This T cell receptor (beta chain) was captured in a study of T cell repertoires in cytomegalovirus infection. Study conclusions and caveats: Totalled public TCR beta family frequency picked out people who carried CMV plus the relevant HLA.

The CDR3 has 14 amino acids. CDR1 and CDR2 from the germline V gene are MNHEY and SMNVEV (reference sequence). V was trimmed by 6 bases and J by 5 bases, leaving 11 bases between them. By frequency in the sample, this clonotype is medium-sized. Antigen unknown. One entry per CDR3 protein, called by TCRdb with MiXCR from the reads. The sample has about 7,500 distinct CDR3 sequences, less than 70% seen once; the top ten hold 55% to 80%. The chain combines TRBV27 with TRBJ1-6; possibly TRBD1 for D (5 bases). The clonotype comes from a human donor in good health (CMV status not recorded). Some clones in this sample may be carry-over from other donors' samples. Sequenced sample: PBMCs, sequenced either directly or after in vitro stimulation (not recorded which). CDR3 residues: CASSPGTHNSPLHF. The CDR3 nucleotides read TGTGCCAGCAGCCCAGGGACTCATAATTCACCCCTCCACTTT.